The entry below describes one T cell receptor beta chain. Its specificity is not known. This sample is part of a study of PD-1 blockade in classical Hodgkin lymphoma. Findings of the study overall: Exclusion removed patients who began nivolumab under 1 year after ASCT. Before treatment, complete responders showed about the same diversity as newly diagnosed patients. What drove the repertoire differences, possibly disease activity or prior therapy, has not been defined.

The germline V and J ends were trimmed by 3 bases and 7 bases, with 9 bases remaining between them. The germline V gene has CDR1 ENHRY and CDR2 SYGVKD. The CDR3 extends over 12 amino acids. No patient escaped relapse after autologous stem cell transplantation, and brentuximab vedotin exposure varied. Patients reached a best response of complete response, partial response or progressive disease. Produced via immunoSEQ multiplex PCR; TCRdb's table is partial and in-frame only. The table has 20,000 or so clones, around 84% seen once. This specimen was peripheral blood mononuclear cells (PBMCs), taken at baseline. This sequence originates from a human donor with classical Hodgkin lymphoma. This chain uses TRBV10-3 with TRBJ1-1; D is undetermined. The CDR3 DNA is TGTGCCATCAGTGAAAACGCCTTTGAAGCTTTCTTT. This translates into CAISENAFEAFF.